The rows below give T cell receptor beta chains drawn from one sample of a study of blood T cell repertoires in COVID-19. Produced via immunoSEQ multiplex PCR; TCRdb's table is partial and in-frame only. The profile covers tens of thousands of clones, with around three quarters appearing a single time and roughly 30% taken by the ten largest. The sequencing sample was made of peripheral blood. All receptors derive from a woman older than 75 with acute or convalescent COVID-19. The conserved cysteine and the conserved F or W are not part of the CDR3 here. The order of the fields is J gene, V gene, CDR3 protein.

>TRBJ2-7|TRBV3-1/TRBV3-2
ASSQEGEGSSYEQY
>TRBJ2-1|TRBV3-1/TRBV3-2
ASSQAGLAPNNEQF
>TRBJ1-1|TRBV6-5
AALQGQLNTEAF
>TRBJ2-1|TRBV2
ASSANTYNEQF
>TRBJ1-2|TRBV19
ASSIRGSNYGYT
>TRBJ2-1|TRBV19
ASSILAVSSYNEQF
>TRBJ1-2|TRBV27
ASSLRQGSGYT
>TRBJ1-2|TRBV4-2
ASSQGAGYT
>TRBJ1-4|TRBV19
ASSIGPEEKLF
>TRBJ2-1|TRBV10-3
AISESQGNYNEQF
>TRBJ2-7|TRBV30
AWSISGTGGYEQY
>TRBJ1-2|TRBV27
ASSSLGGNGYT
>TRBJ1-1|TRBV18
ASSSGDRGKTEAF
>TRBJ1-1|TRBV1
TSSQGNPGRTGNGRAF
>TRBJ1-6|TRBV7-2
ASSLRTGDSPLH
>TRBJ1-4|TRBV18
ASSPTSQGGEKLF
>TRBJ2-3|TRBV9
ASSVGTGDTQY
>TRBJ2-7|TRBV7-3
ASSSQSSGGPYEQY
>TRBJ1-1|TRBV6-2/TRBV6-3
ASSYEGRTEAF
>TRBJ2-3|TRBV11-3
ASSLGTGNTDTQY
>TRBJ2-1|TRBV5-1
ASSLLAGGPFEQF
>TRBJ1-1|TRBV19
ASSIDRAMNTEAF
>TRBJ1-1|TRBV6-6
ASTLQGRTEAF
>TRBJ1-1|TRBV7-2
ASSLARARTEAF
>TRBJ1-1|TRBV28
ASSVEGTEAF
>TRBJ2-2|TRBV4-3
ASSQETSWRGGELF
>TRBJ2-1|TRBV15
ATERRLAGGNEQF
>TRBJ2-1|TRBV27
ASSFPTGSSYNEQF
>TRBJ2-7|TRBV10-3
AIWDSSYEQY
>TRBJ2-7|TRBV5-4
ASSWGQSYEQY
>TRBJ2-3|TRBV5-1
ASSEAPDTQY
>TRBJ2-4|TRBV5-5
ASSLTRGGQNIQY
>TRBJ1-5|TRBV7-2
ASSLGTTRNQPQH
>TRBJ2-1|TRBV6-6
ASIPTWGDEQF
>TRBJ1-5|TRBV3-1/TRBV3-2
ASSPSGTGVVQPQH
>TRBJ1-3|TRBV5-6
ASSLTHPGNTIY
>TRBJ2-7|TRBV5-1
ASSFRGREAGEAGAPWDEQY
>TRBJ2-5|TRBV11-3
ASSSGTSGTSGQETQY
>TRBJ1-1|TRBV18
ASSPTFDRADEAF
>TRBJ2-1|TRBV7-8
ASSLVSGTYNEQF
>TRBJ2-5|TRBV10-1
ASSESTRAGETQY
>TRBJ2-3|TRBV9
ASSEPLLRESTDTQY
>TRBJ2-5|TRBV5-1
ASSLGGLAIETQY
>TRBJ1-1|TRBV5-4
ASSLAGTGGTEAF
>TRBJ1-5|TRBV24-1
ATVLNQPQH
>TRBJ1-3|TRBV19
ASSSETGSGNTIY
>TRBJ2-5|TRBV9
ASSYSYSGVGQETQY
>TRBJ1-5|TRBV5-4
ALNWDNNQPQH
>TRBJ1-1|TRBV7-8
ASSSYGGRTEAF
>TRBJ1-4|TRBV18
ASSPPRGSTNEKLF
>TRBJ1-2|TRBV5-1
ASSLGSRLGRGESYT
>TRBJ2-2|TRBV9
ASSRRGGAGELF
>TRBJ2-3|TRBV7-2
ASSHSRRAGSRTDTQY
>TRBJ2-7|TRBV7-8
ASSPLAGGRDEQY
>TRBJ2-1|TRBV7-3
ASSSGLGLAANEQF
>TRBJ2-7|TRBV19
ASSRGQGIYEQY
>TRBJ1-2|TRBV30
AWRSGEVLHYGYT
>TRBJ2-3|TRBV28
ASSPRQGRGTDTQY
>TRBJ1-5|TRBV30
AWRRPGGNQPQH
>TRBJ2-3|TRBV24-1
ATSDSRTGSDTQY